This T cell receptor beta chain was recovered during a study of persistence of HIV-infected CD4 T cells. Study-level results: Degenerate expanded CDR3beta sequences were enriched among CMV- and Gag-responding cells.

The libraries were made with immunoSEQ version 4 in survey mode. The table came from immunoSEQ multiplex PCR; TCRdb's copy has only in-frame clones and leaves some out. The sample consists of about 41,000 clones, 75% to 85% of them appearing once. For this clone: Antigen: not known.

An overlapping HIV-1 Gag peptide pool stimulated these cells at approximately 1 ug/peptide/mL. CD40L/CD69 double-negative CD45RO-high memory CD4+ T cells were collected. The CDR3 has 16 residues. Looked up from germline, CDR1 is MNHEY and CDR2 is SVGAGI. V was clipped by 0 bases and J by 6 bases; unmatched bases: 9. The V and J genes are TRBV6-5 and TRBJ2-5, with 8 bases lining up with TRBD2. The sequencing used CD4+ T cells sorted from PBMCs after roughly 18-hour stimulation, collected from a patient who received antiretroviral therapy. This clonotype was sampled from an adult man with HIV who was CMV-seropositive. This CDR3 reads CASSYSLGSGGKTQYF. The CDR3 DNA reads TGTGCCAGCAGTTACTCCCTAGGGTCGGGAGGGAAGACCCAGTACTTC.